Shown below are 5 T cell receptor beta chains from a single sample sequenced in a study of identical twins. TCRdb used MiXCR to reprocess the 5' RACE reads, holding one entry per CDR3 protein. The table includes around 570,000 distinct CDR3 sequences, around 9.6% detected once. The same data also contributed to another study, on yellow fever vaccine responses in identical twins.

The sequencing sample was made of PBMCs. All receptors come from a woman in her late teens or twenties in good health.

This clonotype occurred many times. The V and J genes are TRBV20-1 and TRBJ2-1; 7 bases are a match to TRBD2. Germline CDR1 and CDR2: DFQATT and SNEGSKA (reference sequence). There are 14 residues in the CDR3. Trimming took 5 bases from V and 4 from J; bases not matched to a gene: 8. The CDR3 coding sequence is TGCAGTGCTGGGAGGCTAGCGGTTTACAATGAGCAGTTCTTC. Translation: CSAGRLAVYNEQFF.

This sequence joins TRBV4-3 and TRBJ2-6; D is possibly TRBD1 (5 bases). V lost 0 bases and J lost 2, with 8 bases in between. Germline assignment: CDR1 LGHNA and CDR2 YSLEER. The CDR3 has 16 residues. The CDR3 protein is CASSQDSDTGANVLTF. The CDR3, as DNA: TGCGCCAGCAGCCAAGATTCGGACACTGGGGCCAACGTCCTGACTTTC.

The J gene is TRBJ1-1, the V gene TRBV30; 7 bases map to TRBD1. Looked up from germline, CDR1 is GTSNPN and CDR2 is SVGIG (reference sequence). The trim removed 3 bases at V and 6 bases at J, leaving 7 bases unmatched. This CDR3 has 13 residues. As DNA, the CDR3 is TGTGCCTGGAGCCGGGACAGTCGTTCTGAAGCTTTCTTT. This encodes CAWSRDSRSEAFF.

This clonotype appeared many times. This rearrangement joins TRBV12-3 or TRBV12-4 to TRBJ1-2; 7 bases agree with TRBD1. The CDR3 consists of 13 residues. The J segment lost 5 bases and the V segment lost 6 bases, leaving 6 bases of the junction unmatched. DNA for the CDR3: TGTGCCAGCAGCGTAGGGACAGAATATGGCTACACCTTC. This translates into CASSVGTEYGYTF.

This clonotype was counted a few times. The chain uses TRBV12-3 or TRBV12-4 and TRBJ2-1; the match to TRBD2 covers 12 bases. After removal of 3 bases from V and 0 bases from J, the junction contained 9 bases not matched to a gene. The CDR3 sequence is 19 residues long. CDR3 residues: CASSFLAGGMMSSYNEQFF. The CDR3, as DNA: TGTGCCAGCAGTTTCCTAGCGGGGGGGATGATGAGCTCCTACAATGAGCAGTTCTTC.